The source of this TCR beta chain is a study of persistence of HIV-infected CD4 T cells. On the study more broadly: Suppressive ART had lasted a median of approximately eight years.

The immunoSEQ assay was version 4, run in survey mode. Method: immunoSEQ multiplex PCR; TCRdb's copy keeps in-frame clones and lacks some. The sample yields 30,000 to 45,000 clones, 75% to 90% seen once. As regards this clone: What it binds is not known.

CDR3 length: 16 residues. V lost 0 bases and J lost 1, with 12 bases in between. The germline gives CDR1 SGHRS, CDR2 YFSETQ. Study-wide results and limits: CMV- and Gag-responding cells had lower TCRbeta richness than CD3/CD28-responding cells. Bulk TCR data could not be restricted to HIV-1-infected CMV-responding cells.

Overlapping HIV-1 Gag 15-mer peptides at approximately 0.96 ug per peptide per mL were used. CD40L/CD69 double-negative CD45RO-high memory CD4+ T cells were collected. Adults with HIV-1 started suppressive ART while chronically infected. The sample was cultured CD4+ T cells from PBMCs, taken from a patient who received antiretroviral therapy. The chain joins TRBV5-1 to TRBJ2-3; TRBD1 or TRBD2 may be the D gene (6 bases each). The receptor comes from an adult with HIV. The donor label of this sample is uncertain. CDR3 nucleotides: TGCGCCAGCAGCTTGGATCCGGGGGCGGGCACAGATACGCAGTATTTT. It is translated as CASSLDPGAGTDTQYF.